A selection of T cell receptor beta chains follows, all from one sample in a study of T cells in Graves' hyperthyroidism and ophthalmopathy. TCRdb reprocessed the multiplex PCR reads with MiXCR, giving one entry per CDR3 protein. The table lists about 560,000 distinct CDR3 sequences, around 46% of them singletons, with nearly 8.5% in the top ten. Specimen: peripheral blood or thyroid tissue (not recorded which). The receptors here all came from a woman under 30 with Graves' hyperthyroidism. CDR3s include the opening cysteine and the closing phenylalanine or tryptophan. A D gene is named only where the DNA matches it firmly. Size values are once, few and many counts, or a class for expanded clones, and some rows have none.

v_call,d_call,j_call,clone_size,cdr3_nt,cdr3_aa
TRBV2,-,TRBJ2-2,-,TGTGCCAGCAGTGAATCGGAGACCGGGGAGCTGTTTTTT,CASSESETGELFF
TRBV10-3,-,TRBJ2-6,many,TGTGCCACCACAGGGAATCCTGGGGCCAACGTCCTGACTTTC,CATTGNPGANVLTF
TRBV15,-,TRBJ2-2,many,TGTGCCACCAGCAGAGTAGCTCCGAACACCGGGGAGCTGTTTTTT,CATSRVAPNTGELFF
TRBV25-1,TRBD2,TRBJ2-5,-,TGTGCCAGCGGGGGGCTAGCGGGAGGGCCGGAGACCCAGTACTTC,CASGGLAGGPETQYF
TRBV7-6,-,TRBJ1-1,many,TGTGCCAGCAGCTTAACGCGGGATAACACTGAAGCTTTCTTT,CASSLTRDNTEAFF
TRBV24-1,-,TRBJ2-5,-,TGTGCCACCAGTGATTTGGGGGGAGACACCGGGGAGACCCAGTACTTC,CATSDLGGDTGETQYF
TRBV20-1,-,TRBJ2-7,-,TGCAGTGCTAGAGATTTGTTAGGTGGGGGAACCTACGAGCAGTACTTC,CSARDLLGGGTYEQYF
TRBV7-8,-,TRBJ1-5,-,TGTGCCAGCAGTTACTTTCCGGGTCAGCCCCAGCATTTT,CASSYFPGQPQHF
TRBV10-3,TRBD1,TRBJ2-2,few,TGTGCCATCAGTGGTGGGACAGGTCCTTCGGGCACCGGGGAGCTGTTTTTT,CAISGGTGPSGTGELFF
TRBV29-1,TRBD1,TRBJ1-1,once,TGCAGCGTTGATCAGGGGGCTGAAGCTTTCTTT,CSVDQGAEAFF
TRBV20-1,TRBD1,TRBJ1-1,-,TGCAGTGCTAGACCCAGGGGGCAGGGGAGCACTGAAGCTTTCTTT,CSARPRGQGSTEAFF
TRBV7-2,TRBD2,TRBJ2-2,-,TGTGCCAGCAGCTTAAGCGGGAGGGCATCCGGGGAGCTGTTTTTT,CASSLSGRASGELFF
TRBV11-1,TRBD1,TRBJ1-2,-,TGTGCCAGCAGTTACGAAGGGGGCGCGCCTCCTTATGGCTACACCTTC,CASSYEGGAPPYGYTF
TRBV2,-,TRBJ2-1,-,TGTGCCAGCAGCGAAAACCTCGGAGCACTAGATCGGTTCTTC,CASSENLGALDRFF
TRBV25-1,-,TRBJ1-4,-,TGCGCCAGCAGCCGGGGGGGAACAGCAACTAATGAAAAACTGTTTTTT,CASSRGGTATNEKLFF
TRBV7-7,TRBD2,TRBJ2-5,many,TGTGCCAGCAGACGACTAGCGGGAGGCCAAGAGACCCAGTACTTC,CASRRLAGGQETQYF
TRBV2,-,TRBJ1-6,-,TGTGCCAGCAGTATTACCGACCAGGCCCATTCACCCCTCCACTTT,CASSITDQAHSPLHF
TRBV24-1,-,TRBJ1-1,many,TGTGCCACCAGTGATGGGGGTAGGGGGGCTGAAGCTTTCTTT,CATSDGGRGAEAFF
TRBV24-1,-,TRBJ1-1,-,TGTGCCACCAGTGACTCGGGGCCGGTCAACACTGAAGCTTTCTTT,CATSDSGPVNTEAFF